This T cell receptor (beta chain) originates from a study of blood T cell repertoires in COVID-19 (TCRdb year 2020). Study-level background: The collaborator samples originated in the United States, Italy and Spain and spanned the acute and convalescent phases of COVID-19. The prospective study material was composed of cDNA or gDNA derived from T cells, B-cell-depleted T cells, or PBMCs. Subjects who had been exposed to COVID-19, were actively infected with it, or had recovered from it provided the deeply sampled blood TCRbeta repertoires that made up the dataset. A freely available public database, intended as a resource for researchers studying the immune response to SARS-CoV-2, is where the repertoires were released. The samples were drawn from the first 160 participants of the ongoing ImmuneRACE study and from over 950 subjects provided by 6 global collaborators. A de-identified subject ID, COVID-19 status, age in years and sex were almost always included in the sample metadata. HLA class I and class II types, where available, came from metadata supplied by the sample provider rather than from assay-based typing.

Collaborating institutions collected whole blood in K2EDTA tubes following their own protocols. Collaborator samples were shipped for TCRbeta analysis as frozen whole blood, isolated PBMCs, or DNA extracted from either sample type. General conclusions and limits of the study: How much clinical and demographic metadata was included differed by source and by participant, and the metadata was provided uncurated.

According to the germline V gene, CDR1 reads SGHAT and CDR2 reads FQNNGV. Spanning cysteine to phenylalanine, the CDR3 consists of 16 amino acids. Only the CDR3 part of the read is kept: 48 bases, read in frame from the first base. V drops 1 base and J drops 12 bases, leaving 21 bases in between. Notes on this clone: What antigen it recognizes has not been identified. Base quality data are lacking; no much larger clone is found one base away.

TCRbeta CDR3 regions were amplified from genomic DNA using the immunoSEQ Assay, a bias-controlled multiplex PCR. The original pipeline was this. The number of nucleated cells in each sample was estimated by amplification of reference gene primers within the assay. To quantify the absolute abundance of each unique TCRbeta CDR3 rearrangement, sequence reads were collapsed and filtered. For each sample, productive Simpson clonality was calculated as the square root of Simpson's diversity index across productive rearrangements. The immuneACCESS repertoire file appears here via TCRdb, limited to in-frame rearrangements. These files lack a portion of the clones; in checked studies, under half of the deficit traces to unresolved V genes, and the cause of the others is not known. From that table come the V and J calls and clone size; the DNA was used to work out D and trimming. For this sample the table gives 150,000 to 200,000 clones, of which around nine tenths were detected only once. The ten largest clones take up 3.5% to 4.5% of the sample.

Recombination connected TRBV11-2 to TRBJ1-4; possibly the D gene is TRBD1, per 6 matching bases. Sequenced sample: peripheral blood. This receptor was taken from a man aged 18 to 35 with active or convalescent COVID-19. The DNA is as follows: TGTGCCAGCAGCTTAGTTGCAGGGGCGGGGGGTGAGGAACTGTTTTTT. Translation gives CASSLVAGAGGEELFF.